One sample yielded the 32 T cell receptor beta chains listed below, sequenced in a study of T-cell memory formation after mild COVID-19. TCRdb re-called the 5' RACE reads with MiXCR, one entry per CDR3 protein. The repertoire consists of 100,000 to 150,000 distinct CDR3 sequences, with approximately 5.9% occurring once and the leading ten covering 2% to 2.5%. Sequencing was done on a sample of PBMCs or a T cell subset sorted from them (not recorded which). The receptors were gathered from an adult woman who had mild COVID-19 (a few samples of this study predate the infection). Cell type and time point are not known.

This clonotype was counted only a few times. The genes are TRBV5-6 and TRBJ2-3; possibly TRBD1 or TRBD2 for D (5 bases each). This CDR3 is built from 15 residues. Germline V CDR1 and CDR2: SGHDT, YYEEEE. V was shortened by 2 bases and J by 1 base, with 11 bases between the two germline ends. The CDR3 protein is CASSFSGRRTDTQYF. CDR3 sequence (DNA): TGTGCCAGCAGCTTCTCGGGACGGCGCACAGATACGCAGTATTTT.

V gene TRBV12-3 or TRBV12-4 combines with J gene TRBJ2-7, with 7 bases that match TRBD1. J lost 6 bases, V lost 5 bases, and 4 bases had no gene match. The CDR3 covers 12 residues. CDR3 coding DNA: TGTGCCAGCAGTCTACAGGGGCTCGAGCAGTACTTC. It encodes CASSLQGLEQYF.

This clonotype was picked up a small number of times. This sequence joins TRBV20-1 and TRBJ2-3, with 10 bases that match TRBD2. CDR3 length: 15 residues. The V gene's germline CDR1 is DFQATT and CDR2 SNEGSKA (reference sequence). Unmatched junction bases numbered 7, after V lost 6 bases and J lost 1 base. As DNA, the CDR3 is TGCAGTGCCAGCGGTACTAGCGGGGGCACAGATACGCAGTATTTT. Amino acids: CSASGTSGGTDTQYF.

This clonotype showed up many times. Compared with germline, one end of the junction differs, possibly owing to a read error. This chain joins TRBV7-7 and TRBJ2-4, with D unresolved. CDR3 length: 13 amino acids. CDR1 SSHAT and CDR2 FNYEAQ come from the germline V gene (reference sequence). CDR3 DNA: TGTGCTAGCAGCTTAGGAGTGGGGAACATTCAGTACTTC. It yields the protein CASSLGVGNIQYF. Full variable domain (missing parts from reference TRBV7-7 and TRBJ2-4): GAGVSQSPRYKVTKRGQDVTLRCDPISSHATLYWYQQALGQGPEFLTYFNYEAQPDKSGLPSDRFSAERPEGSISTLTIQRTEQRDSAMYRCASSLGVGNIQYFGAGTRLSVL.

This clonotype was seen many times. The chain joins TRBV12-3 or TRBV12-4 to TRBJ1-1; D is undetermined. The CDR3 extends over 13 amino acids. The ends were cut back, 6 bases at V and 4 bases at J, with 12 bases in the middle. The CDR3 here is CASSPGGGTEAFF. The CDR3 DNA sequence: TGTGCCAGCAGCCCGGGTGGAGGCACTGAAGCTTTCTTT.

The chain joins TRBV6-5 to TRBJ2-4, with D perhaps matching TRBD1 (6 bases). Trimming took 5 bases from V and 8 from J, leaving 13 bases between them. Germline V gene lookup returns CDR1 MNHEY and CDR2 SVGAGI. The CDR3 is made up of 13 amino acids. The CDR3, as DNA: TGTGCCAGCAGTAAAAGGGGGTTGGACATTCAGTACTTC. It is translated as CASSKRGLDIQYF.

The V gene is TRBV9, the J gene TRBJ2-5; no clear D. CDR1 and CDR2 (germline): SGDLS, YYNGEE. With 0 bases removed from V and 2 bases from J, the gap between germline ends came to 8 bases. The CDR3 has 14 residues. In nucleotides, the CDR3 is TGTGCCAGCAGCGTAGGTGTCCAACAAGAGACCCAGTACTTC. As protein: CASSVGVQQETQYF.

This sequence joins TRBV19 and TRBJ1-2, with D perhaps matching TRBD1 (5 bases). CDR1 is LNHDA, CDR2 SQIVND, per germline (reference sequence). This CDR3 is 16 amino acids long. V lost 4 bases and J 3 bases, leaving 18 bases between the germline ends. The CDR3 protein is CASSKAGAQAHYGYTF. The CDR3 DNA reads TGTGCCAGTAGTAAGGCTGGGGCACAGGCCCACTATGGCTACACCTTC.

The V and J genes are TRBV5-1 and TRBJ1-1; D is unclear. Germline assignment: CDR1 SGHRS and CDR2 YFSETQ. This CDR3 spans 14 amino acids. The V end lost 4 bases, the J end lost 0 bases, and 10 bases lay between the germline ends. In DNA, the CDR3 is TGCGCCAGCAGCCCTGCTGCAGTGAACACTGAAGCTTTCTTT. Amino acids: CASSPAAVNTEAFF.

The chain employs TRBV20-1 and TRBJ1-2, with D tentatively TRBD1 (6 bases). This CDR3 comprises 15 residues. CDR1 is DFQATT and CDR2 is SNEGSKA in the germline V gene (reference sequence). The V end was cut by 1 base, the J end by 2 bases, with 14 bases between. The CDR3 sequence is CSARVEGQPNYGYTF. The CDR3, as DNA: TGCAGTGCTAGAGTTGAAGGACAGCCGAACTATGGCTACACCTTC.

J is TRBJ2-2 and V is TRBV4-2, with 14 bases lining up with TRBD2. CDR3 length equals 19 residues. Germline V gives CDR1 LGHNA, CDR2 YNFKEQ. Trimming removed 1 base from V and 4 bases from J; junction bases left unmatched: 8. CDR3 sequence (DNA): TGTGCCAGCAGCCAAGCCCCGGGACTAGCGGGAGAGAGCACCGGGGAGCTGTTTTTT. This sequence encodes CASSQAPGLAGESTGELFF.

This clonotype has more than one count but fewer than ten. The chain carries TRBV4-2 and TRBJ1-1, with a weak D call TRBD1 (6 bases). The CDR3 extends over 16 amino acids. Trimming pared 0 bases from V and 1 base from J, leaving 12 bases between. Germline values: CDR1 LGHNA, CDR2 YNFKEQ. In DNA form, the CDR3 reads TGTGCCAGCAGCCAAGATGCCGGGACAAAGAACACTGAAGCTTTCTTT. Translating gives CASSQDAGTKNTEAFF.

The table lists this clonotype with a few counts. The chain recombines TRBV7-2 with TRBJ2-2; D not certain. In germline, CDR1 is SGHTA, CDR2 FQGNSA. The CDR3 is 15 residues long. Trimming pared 1 base from V and 3 bases from J, leaving 9 bases between. The chain's CDR3 is CASSLVGGDTGELFF. The DNA of the CDR3 is TGTGCCAGCAGCTTAGTAGGTGGGGACACCGGGGAGCTGTTTTTT.

The V gene is TRBV28, the J gene TRBJ1-1; TRBD1 is a possible D gene (5 bases). V was pared by 2 bases and J by 0 bases, with 10 bases between. CDR1 is MDHEN and CDR2 is SYDVKM in the germline V gene. This CDR3 region has 15 residues. CDR3 residues: CASSLTSTVNTEAFF. The CDR3 nucleotides are TGTGCCAGCAGTTTAACCTCGACAGTGAACACTGAAGCTTTCTTT.

J is TRBJ1-5 and V is TRBV12-3 or TRBV12-4; the match to TRBD1 covers 8 bases. Trimming cost V 3 bases and J 5 bases; bases outside gene matches: 6. CDR3 length: 15 residues. The CDR3 DNA reads as TGTGCCAGCAGTTTGACAGGGGAGGCCGATCAGCCCCAGCATTTT. Translation gives CASSLTGEADQPQHF.

The rearrangement uses TRBV2 and TRBJ2-5; D remains unclear. This CDR3 region has 11 residues. Germline CDR1 is SNHLY and CDR2 is FYNNEI. V shed 7 bases and J shed 4 bases, with 7 bases lying between them. CDR3 bases: TGTGCCAGCACCCTACGAGAGACCCAGTACTTC. Translating it yields CASTLRETQYF.

This clonotype was found many times. This chain uses TRBV9 with TRBJ2-4; TRBD1 aligns across 8 bases. This CDR3 is 15 amino acids long. Germline V gives CDR1 SGDLS, CDR2 YYNGEE. J was trimmed by 7 bases and V by 0 bases; bases with no gene match: 6. CDR3 in amino acids: CASSVEGQGRNIQYF. The DNA for the CDR3 is TGTGCCAGCAGCGTAGAAGGACAGGGACGGAACATTCAGTACTTC.

There are a few counts of this clonotype. The chain is built from TRBV7-3 and TRBJ1-1; 7 positions match TRBD1. Germline-derived CDR1 and CDR2 are SGHTA and FQGTGA. The CDR3 extends over 15 amino acids. V dropped 5 bases and J dropped 1; count of bases not matched to a gene: 7. CDR3 in amino acids: CASSTQGHQNTEAFF. DNA for the CDR3: TGTGCCAGCAGCACACAGGGGCATCAGAACACTGAAGCTTTCTTT. Full variable domain (missing parts from reference TRBV7-3 and TRBJ1-1): GAGVSQTPSNKVTEKGKYVELRCDPISGHTALYWYRQSLGQGPEFLIYFQGTGAADDSGLPNDRFFAVRPEGSVSTLKIQRTERGDSAVYLCASSTQGHQNTEAFFGQGTRLTVV.

The genes are TRBV6-6 and TRBJ2-2, with D possibly matching TRBD2 (5 bases). This CDR3 has 17 amino acids. Per the germline V gene, CDR1 is MNHNY and CDR2 is SVGAGI (reference sequence). Trimming took off 4 bases at V and 4 bases at J, with 19 bases between the two ends. The CDR3 loop is CASSFAGKSAGTGELFF. CDR3 DNA sequence: TGTGCCAGCAGTTTCGCTGGTAAAAGCGCGGGCACCGGGGAGCTGTTTTTT.

A few counts support this clonotype. This chain joins TRBV5-1 and TRBJ2-5, with a tentative D call TRBD1 (7 bases). V gave up 4 bases and J gave up 1 base, with 11 bases separating them. In germline, CDR1 is SGHRS, CDR2 YFSETQ. The CDR3 is 14 amino acids. The CDR3 DNA follows: TGCGCCAGCAGCCCGGGGGACAGCCAAGAGACCCAGTACTTC. Amino acids: CASSPGDSQETQYF. The whole variable domain, remainder taken from reference TRBV5-1 and TRBJ2-5, is KAGVTQTPRYLIKTRGQQVTLSCSPISGHRSVSWYQQTPGQGLQFLFEYFSETQRNKGNFPGRFSGRQFSNSRSEMNVSTLELGDSALYLCASSPGDSQETQYFGPGTRLLVL.

This clonotype was seen more than once but under ten times. This chain links TRBV24-1 with TRBJ2-2, with D perhaps being TRBD1 or TRBD2 (6 bases each). Germline V gives CDR1 KGHDR, CDR2 SFDVKD. V shed 4 bases and J shed 5 bases, with 19 bases lying between them. The CDR3 spans 17 residues. The CDR3 spells CATSETPTGAWTGELFF. The CDR3 bases are TGTGCCACCAGTGAAACACCCACGGGGGCTTGGACCGGGGAGCTGTTTTTT.

This clonotype showed up just a few times. J is TRBJ2-7 and V is TRBV3-1, with D possibly TRBD2 on 6 matching bases. This CDR3 is built from 18 residues. V was pared by 4 bases and J by 3 bases, with 25 bases between. Germline-derived CDR1 and CDR2 are LGHDT and YNNKEL (reference sequence). Here the CDR3 reads CASSLGGATRGLNYEQYF. The CDR3 DNA is TGTGCCAGCAGCCTCGGAGGGGCCACCCGGGGCTTGAACTACGAGCAGTACTTC.

The chain's CDR3 is CASSSDGIKNIQYF. CDR3 coding DNA: TGTGCCAGCAGTTCCGACGGGATTAAAAACATTCAGTACTTC. The chain combines TRBV6-2 or TRBV6-3 with TRBJ2-4; weak D call: TRBD2 (5 bases). The germline V gene has CDR1 MNHEY and CDR2 SVGEGT. The CDR3 covers 14 residues. Trimming pared 4 bases from V and 4 bases from J, leaving 11 bases between.

The table lists this clonotype with a few counts. This chain uses TRBV10-3 with TRBJ2-3, with TRBD1 identical over 7 bases. This CDR3 is built from 16 residues. The germline CDR1 and CDR2 sequences are ENHRY and SYGVKD. The trim removed 4 bases at V and 3 bases at J, leaving 10 bases unmatched. CDR3: CAISVARGIITDTQYF. CDR3 nucleotides: TGTGCCATCAGTGTGGCCAGGGGGATTATTACAGATACGCAGTATTTT.

The sample holds many counts of this clonotype. The CDR3 sequence is CSVTVVASLNEQFF. The CDR3 DNA follows: TGCAGCGTTACGGTAGTGGCTTCCCTCAATGAGCAGTTCTTC. The chain employs TRBV29-1 and TRBJ2-1; D is ambiguous. Germline CDR1 reads SQVTM; CDR2 reads ANQGSEA. V was clipped by 5 bases and J by 6 bases, with 17 bases between them. This CDR3 is built from 14 residues.

The sample holds many counts of this clonotype. The rearrangement uses TRBV5-1 and TRBJ2-1; D is possibly TRBD2 (6 bases). Germline CDR1 and CDR2: SGHRS and YFSETQ. CDR3 length equals 13 residues. Deletions cut 6 bases from V and 3 bases from J, with 10 bases between. For the CDR3, the DNA is TGCGCCAGCACTCAGGGACTCTACAATGAGCAGTTCTTC. Translated, it gives CASTQGLYNEQFF.

The rearrangement uses TRBV29-1 and TRBJ2-7, with TRBD2 as a possible D gene (7 bases). Germline values: CDR1 SQVTM, CDR2 ANQGSEA. There are 15 residues in the CDR3. V was clipped by 6 bases and J by 3 bases, with 21 bases between them. The CDR3 DNA reads as TGCAGCGTGAGGTACGGGGGGCGCAGGGACTACGAGCAGTACTTC. This translates into CSVRYGGRRDYEQYF.

There are many counts of this clonotype. The chain uses TRBV6-5 and TRBJ2-3, with 11 bases fitting TRBD1. This CDR3 contains 14 residues. CDR1 is MNHEY and CDR2 is SVGAGI in the germline V gene. Trimming took 5 bases from V and 3 from J; bases not matched to a gene: 1. The CDR3 DNA is TGTGCCAGCAGTGGACAGGGGGCAACAGATACGCAGTATTTT. Protein product: CASSGQGATDTQYF.

In its sample, this clonotype was seen a few times. V usage is TRBV5-1 and J usage is TRBJ1-1; perhaps TRBD1 as D (5 bases). V shed 0 bases and J shed 4 bases, with 10 bases lying between them. CDR3 length: 14 residues. Germline-derived CDR1 and CDR2 are SGHRS and YFSETQ. CDR3 coding DNA: TGCGCCAGCAGCTTGGATCCGGGGGTCACTGAAGCTTTCTTT. It translates to CASSLDPGVTEAFF.

The chain is built from TRBV5-6 and TRBJ2-2; 7 nucleotides align to TRBD1. From germline, CDR1 is SGHDT and CDR2 YYEEEE. The V segment lost 3 bases and the J segment 3 bases; nucleotides outside the gene matches: 5. This CDR3 spans 15 amino acids. The CDR3 nucleotides read TGTGCCAGCAGCTGGGGACAGTTGGACACCGGGGAGCTGTTTTTT. Translating gives CASSWGQLDTGELFF.

At least ten counts were recorded for this clonotype. The genes are TRBV6-5 and TRBJ2-3; weak D call: TRBD2 (5 bases). Trimming removed 6 bases at V and 6 bases at J, with 13 bases between. The CDR3 length is 13 residues. Germline-derived CDR1 and CDR2 are MNHEY and SVGAGI. The DNA for the CDR3 is TGTGCCAGCAGCCGAGGACTGCTCGATACGCAGTATTTT. Translated: CASSRGLLDTQYF.

The table lists this clonotype with many counts. This chain joins TRBV20-1 and TRBJ1-2; D is perhaps TRBD1 (5 bases). CDR3 size: 12 residues. V shed 7 bases and J shed 4 bases, with 13 bases lying between them. Per the germline V gene, CDR1 is DFQATT and CDR2 is SNEGSKA (reference sequence). This chain's CDR3 is CSVGDGLYGYTF. CDR3 in DNA: TGCAGTGTTGGGGACGGACTCTATGGCTACACCTTC.